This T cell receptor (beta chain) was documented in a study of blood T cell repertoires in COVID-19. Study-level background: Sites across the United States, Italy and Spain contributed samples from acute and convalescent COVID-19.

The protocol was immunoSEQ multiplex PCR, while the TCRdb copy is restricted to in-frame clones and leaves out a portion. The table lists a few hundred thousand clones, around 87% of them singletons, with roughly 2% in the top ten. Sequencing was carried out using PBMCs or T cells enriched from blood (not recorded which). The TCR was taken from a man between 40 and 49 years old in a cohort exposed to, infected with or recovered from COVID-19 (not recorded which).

The DNA of the CDR3 is TGTGCCAGTAGCGATATCGGGACAGGGTCTCAGCCCCAGCATTTT. It is translated as CASSDIGTGSQPQHF. The chain recombines TRBV19 with TRBJ1-5, with 9 nucleotides matching TRBD1. With V trimmed by 6 bases and J by 6 bases, 9 bases remained unmatched. The length of the CDR3 is 15 residues. Germline V gene sequence: CDR1 LNHDA, CDR2 SQIVND (reference sequence).